This T cell receptor beta chain was captured by sequencing in a study of shared clonotypes between healthy human individuals. In the study overall: Samples came from two female and a few male donors aged 18 to 49.

Study observations and caveats: Investigators collected only blood, and repertoires in tissues likely differ.

Repertoires were generated with immunoSEQ multiplex PCR, while TCRdb's copy carries only in-frame clones and drops some. Seen here are approximately 1,500,000 clones, over 95% observed once, and the top ten hold over 1%. There were no recent acute infections or vaccinations among the donors, who were healthy HIV-negative adults. The split of CD4+ cells yielded CD45RA+ naive and CD45RA-negative memory subsets. V shed 5 bases, J shed 5 bases, and the junction held 8 bases outside the gene matches. Germline V gene sequence: CDR1 MGHDK, CDR2 SYGVNS. This CDR3 is built from 14 residues. Regarding this clone: Its antigen is currently unknown.

V gene TRBV25-1 combines with J gene TRBJ2-7; 8 bases map to TRBD1. This clonotype was obtained from a man under 40 in good health. Sequencing was done on a sample of naive CD4+ T cells sorted from blood. Subset of the sample: CD45RA+ positively selected. The CDR3 nucleotides are TGTGCCAGCAGTCCAGGACAGGGACAAAACGAGCAGTACTTC. As protein: CASSPGQGQNEQYF.